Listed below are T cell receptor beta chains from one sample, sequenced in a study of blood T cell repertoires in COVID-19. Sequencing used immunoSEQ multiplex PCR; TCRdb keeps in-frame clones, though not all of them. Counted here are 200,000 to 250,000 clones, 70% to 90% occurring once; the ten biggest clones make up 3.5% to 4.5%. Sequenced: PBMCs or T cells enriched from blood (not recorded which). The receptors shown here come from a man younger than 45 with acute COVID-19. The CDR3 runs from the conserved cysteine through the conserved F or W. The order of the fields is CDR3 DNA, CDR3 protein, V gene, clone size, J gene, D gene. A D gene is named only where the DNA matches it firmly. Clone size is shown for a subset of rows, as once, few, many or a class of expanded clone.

CDR3 DNA: TGTGCCAGCAGTTCACAGGGTTTGGGTGAAAAACTGTTTTTT; CDR3 protein: CASSSQGLGEKLFF; V gene: TRBV2; clone size: NA; J gene: TRBJ1-4; D gene: NA
CDR3 DNA: TGTGCCAGCTCAGCGAGAGCAGGGGATACGCAGTATTTT; CDR3 protein: CASSARAGDTQYF; V gene: TRBV18; clone size: NA; J gene: TRBJ2-3; D gene: NA
CDR3 DNA: TGTGCCAGCAGCCCCGTCCTTGGACAGGGAGAGGACACTGAAGCTTTCTTT; CDR3 protein: CASSPVLGQGEDTEAFF; V gene: TRBV3-1/TRBV3-2; clone size: NA; J gene: TRBJ1-1; D gene: TRBD1
CDR3 DNA: TGTGCCAGCACCTTCAGGACAGGGTCCCCCGAGCAGTACTTC; CDR3 protein: CASTFRTGSPEQYF; V gene: TRBV2; clone size: NA; J gene: TRBJ2-7; D gene: TRBD1
CDR3 DNA: TGTGCCAGCAGTTTGGGTGGGGCGGTGGGCGAAAAACTGTTTTTT; CDR3 protein: CASSLGGAVGEKLFF; V gene: TRBV27; clone size: NA; J gene: TRBJ1-4; D gene: NA
CDR3 DNA: TGTGCCAGCAGCTCCGCCCGACAGGGGAGTGATCAGCCCCAGCATTTT; CDR3 protein: CASSSARQGSDQPQHF; V gene: TRBV5-5; clone size: NA; J gene: TRBJ1-5; D gene: TRBD1
CDR3 DNA: TGTGCCAGCAGCTTGGGACTAGCGGGGGGGCTTGGCTACAATGAGCAGTTCTTC; CDR3 protein: CASSLGLAGGLGYNEQFF; V gene: TRBV5-4; clone size: NA; J gene: TRBJ2-1; D gene: TRBD2
CDR3 DNA: TGTGCCAGCAGCTTAGATACAGGTTTGTGGCCCCAGCATTTT; CDR3 protein: CASSLDTGLWPQHF; V gene: TRBV11-2; clone size: NA; J gene: TRBJ1-5; D gene: NA
CDR3 DNA: TGCACCAGCAGCACCCCTGAGCGGGAGGTTTCCGAGCAGTACTTC; CDR3 protein: CTSSTPEREVSEQYF; V gene: TRBV1; clone size: NA; J gene: TRBJ2-7; D gene: NA
CDR3 DNA: TGTGCCAGCAGTCGACTAGCGGGGGGGACAGATACGCAGTATTTT; CDR3 protein: CASSRLAGGTDTQYF; V gene: TRBV3-1/TRBV3-2; clone size: NA; J gene: TRBJ2-3; D gene: TRBD2
CDR3 DNA: TGTGCCAGCAGTGACGAGACAGGGGACACTGAAGCTTTCTTT; CDR3 protein: CASSDETGDTEAFF; V gene: TRBV6-8; clone size: NA; J gene: TRBJ1-1; D gene: TRBD1
CDR3 DNA: TGCGCCAGCAGCTTTCGGGAGGCCTTAAGCTCCTATAATTCACCCCTCCACTTT; CDR3 protein: CASSFREALSSYNSPLHF; V gene: TRBV5-1; clone size: NA; J gene: TRBJ1-6; D gene: NA
CDR3 DNA: TGTGCCAGCACCAGACAGGGGGCCCGCACAGATACGCAGTATTTT; CDR3 protein: CASTRQGARTDTQYF; V gene: TRBV3-1/TRBV3-2; clone size: NA; J gene: TRBJ2-3; D gene: TRBD1
CDR3 DNA: TGTGCCATCACAGCGGGGGGGCCTCAATACGAGCAGTACTTC; CDR3 protein: CAITAGGPQYEQYF; V gene: TRBV10-3; clone size: NA; J gene: TRBJ2-7; D gene: TRBD2
CDR3 DNA: TGCGCCAGCAATCCTATGGACAGGGATAACAATGAGCAGTTCTTC; CDR3 protein: CASNPMDRDNNEQFF; V gene: TRBV5-1; clone size: once; J gene: TRBJ2-1; D gene: TRBD1
CDR3 DNA: TGTGCCAGCAGACGGTCGAGCACAGATACGCAGTATTTT; CDR3 protein: CASRRSSTDTQYF; V gene: TRBV6-5; clone size: NA; J gene: TRBJ2-3; D gene: NA
CDR3 DNA: TGTGCCAGCAGCTCCGGGAGCACCGGGGAGCTGTTTTTT; CDR3 protein: CASSSGSTGELFF; V gene: TRBV5-6; clone size: NA; J gene: TRBJ2-2; D gene: NA
CDR3 DNA: TGTGCCAGCACCCCCCGGACAGGGGGCTACGAGCAGTACTTC; CDR3 protein: CASTPRTGGYEQYF; V gene: TRBV27; clone size: once; J gene: TRBJ2-7; D gene: TRBD1
CDR3 DNA: TGCGCCAGCAGCTTGCAGACGGCGGGGGACACTGAAGCTTTCTTT; CDR3 protein: CASSLQTAGDTEAFF; V gene: TRBV5-1; clone size: NA; J gene: TRBJ1-1; D gene: NA
CDR3 DNA: TGTGCCACCAGCAGAGAACTCTCGAACACCGGGGAGCTGTTTTTT; CDR3 protein: CATSRELSNTGELFF; V gene: TRBV15; clone size: few; J gene: TRBJ2-2; D gene: NA
CDR3 DNA: TGCGCCAGCACCGGGACAGGGGGGAGCAATCAGCCCCAGCATTTT; CDR3 protein: CASTGTGGSNQPQHF; V gene: TRBV10-1; clone size: NA; J gene: TRBJ1-5; D gene: TRBD1
CDR3 DNA: TGTGCCAGCAGCTTGACAGGGGGCAATTCACCCCTCCACTTT; CDR3 protein: CASSLTGGNSPLHF; V gene: TRBV11-3; clone size: NA; J gene: TRBJ1-6; D gene: TRBD1
CDR3 DNA: TGTGCCAGCACTGGGGGGGTCCAGCGGGGCGCTGAGCAGTTCTTC; CDR3 protein: CASTGGVQRGAEQFF; V gene: TRBV2; clone size: once; J gene: TRBJ2-1; D gene: TRBD2
CDR3 DNA: TGTGCCAGTAGACAGGGGGCCGGCGGGGAGCTGTTTTTT; CDR3 protein: CASRQGAGGELFF; V gene: TRBV19; clone size: NA; J gene: TRBJ2-2; D gene: TRBD1
CDR3 DNA: TGTGCCAGCAGCATTGCGGGGGGCCAAGAGACCCAGTACTTC; CDR3 protein: CASSIAGGQETQYF; V gene: TRBV11-2; clone size: once; J gene: TRBJ2-5; D gene: TRBD2
CDR3 DNA: TGTGCCAGCAGTTCCAGTAAGAATTCACCCCTCCACTTT; CDR3 protein: CASSSSKNSPLHF; V gene: TRBV6-5; clone size: many; J gene: TRBJ1-6; D gene: NA
CDR3 DNA: TGCGCCAGCAGCTTGGAAACACGAGGCACTGAAGCTTTCTTT; CDR3 protein: CASSLETRGTEAFF; V gene: TRBV5-1; clone size: few; J gene: TRBJ1-1; D gene: NA
CDR3 DNA: TGTGCCTCGACCCCCCTACCCAGGGGAACCGGGGAGCTGTTTTTT; CDR3 protein: CASTPLPRGTGELFF; V gene: TRBV7-9; clone size: many; J gene: TRBJ2-2; D gene: NA
CDR3 DNA: TGTGCCAGCAGCGCCAGGGCCCCCAACTATGGCTACACCTTC; CDR3 protein: CASSARAPNYGYTF; V gene: TRBV5-4; clone size: NA; J gene: TRBJ1-2; D gene: NA
CDR3 DNA: TGTGCCAGCAGTTCCCCCTCCGGGACAGAAGAGACCCAGTACTTC; CDR3 protein: CASSSPSGTEETQYF; V gene: TRBV6-5; clone size: NA; J gene: TRBJ2-5; D gene: TRBD1
CDR3 DNA: TGTGCCAGTAGTTCCTACCGGGACAGCAGCGGCTATGGCTACACCTTC; CDR3 protein: CASSSYRDSSGYGYTF; V gene: TRBV19; clone size: NA; J gene: TRBJ1-2; D gene: TRBD1
CDR3 DNA: TGTGCCAGCAGTTTATATCGGGGAATCATTTACGATGAGCAGTTCTTC; CDR3 protein: CASSLYRGIIYDEQFF; V gene: TRBV27; clone size: once; J gene: TRBJ2-1; D gene: NA
CDR3 DNA: TGTGCCAGCAGTCGCCGCCCCTCGGGACAGGGTTTCTACGAGCAGTACTTC; CDR3 protein: CASSRRPSGQGFYEQYF; V gene: TRBV27; clone size: NA; J gene: TRBJ2-7; D gene: TRBD1
CDR3 DNA: TGTGCCAGCAGCTTAGGTTACCGACTGGAACAAGAGACCCAGTACTTC; CDR3 protein: CASSLGYRLEQETQYF; V gene: TRBV11-1; clone size: NA; J gene: TRBJ2-5; D gene: NA
CDR3 DNA: TGTGCCAGCAGCAGGGAGGGTGGTCAGCCCCAGCATTTT; CDR3 protein: CASSREGGQPQHF; V gene: TRBV6-4; clone size: few; J gene: TRBJ1-5; D gene: NA
CDR3 DNA: TGTGCCAGCAGTTTTCGGGGTACAGATACGCAGTATTTT; CDR3 protein: CASSFRGTDTQYF; V gene: TRBV27; clone size: few; J gene: TRBJ2-3; D gene: NA
CDR3 DNA: TGCGCCAGCAGCTTGGCGGGGACAGGGGGTCAGCCCCAGCATTTT; CDR3 protein: CASSLAGTGGQPQHF; V gene: TRBV5-1; clone size: NA; J gene: TRBJ1-5; D gene: TRBD1
CDR3 DNA: TGTGCCAGCAGCCCAGGGGGATTCCCTGGGGCCAACGTCCTGACTTTC; CDR3 protein: CASSPGGFPGANVLTF; V gene: TRBV7-6; clone size: NA; J gene: TRBJ2-6; D gene: TRBD1
CDR3 DNA: TGTGCCTGGAGTCAGTACTCTGGAAACACCATATATTTT; CDR3 protein: CAWSQYSGNTIYF; V gene: TRBV30; clone size: NA; J gene: TRBJ1-3; D gene: NA
CDR3 DNA: TGTGCCTGGTATGAGACAGGCCCTAACACTGAAGCTTTCTTT; CDR3 protein: CAWYETGPNTEAFF; V gene: TRBV30; clone size: NA; J gene: TRBJ1-1; D gene: NA
CDR3 DNA: TGTGCCAGCAGGGGACTAGCGGGGTCCACCGGGGAGCTGTTTTTT; CDR3 protein: CASRGLAGSTGELFF; V gene: TRBV2; clone size: NA; J gene: TRBJ2-2; D gene: TRBD2
CDR3 DNA: TGTGCCAGCAACAGGGTTGGCAATCAGCCCCAGCATTTT; CDR3 protein: CASNRVGNQPQHF; V gene: TRBV2; clone size: NA; J gene: TRBJ1-5; D gene: NA
CDR3 DNA: TGCGCCAGCAGCTTGGGAGGGGGCTCGGAGACCCAGTACTTC; CDR3 protein: CASSLGGGSETQYF; V gene: TRBV5-1; clone size: NA; J gene: TRBJ2-5; D gene: TRBD1
CDR3 DNA: TGTGCCTGGCGACAGAATTCACCCCTCCACTTT; CDR3 protein: CAWRQNSPLHF; V gene: TRBV30; clone size: once; J gene: TRBJ1-6; D gene: NA
CDR3 DNA: TGTGCCAGCAGCCGACAGGGTGCGGCTTTCTTT; CDR3 protein: CASSRQGAAFF; V gene: TRBV2; clone size: NA; J gene: TRBJ1-1; D gene: TRBD1
CDR3 DNA: TGTGCCAGCAGAGGGACTCCGGAGCCCCAGCATTTT; CDR3 protein: CASRGTPEPQHF; V gene: TRBV2; clone size: few; J gene: TRBJ1-5; D gene: NA
CDR3 DNA: TGCGCCAGCAGCCTCACCCCCCAGCGGACAGACAATCAGCCCCAGCATTTT; CDR3 protein: CASSLTPQRTDNQPQHF; V gene: TRBV4-1; clone size: once; J gene: TRBJ1-5; D gene: NA
CDR3 DNA: TGTGCCAGCGGAGCGGCGCTCGGGACAGATACGCAGTATTTT; CDR3 protein: CASGAALGTDTQYF; V gene: TRBV7-9; clone size: NA; J gene: TRBJ2-3; D gene: NA
CDR3 DNA: TGTGCCAGCAGCTTAATTCCGGGGCGTGGAGGGACCGGGGAGCTGTTTTTT; CDR3 protein: CASSLIPGRGGTGELFF; V gene: TRBV7-3; clone size: once; J gene: TRBJ2-2; D gene: NA
CDR3 DNA: TGTGCCAGCAGGGGGCAGGGTAACAATGAGCAGTTCTTC; CDR3 protein: CASRGQGNNEQFF; V gene: TRBV12-3/TRBV12-4; clone size: many; J gene: TRBJ2-1; D gene: NA
CDR3 DNA: TGTGCCAGCAGCTACGGCAGCGATATGAACACTGAAGCTTTCTTT; CDR3 protein: CASSYGSDMNTEAFF; V gene: TRBV9; clone size: NA; J gene: TRBJ1-1; D gene: NA